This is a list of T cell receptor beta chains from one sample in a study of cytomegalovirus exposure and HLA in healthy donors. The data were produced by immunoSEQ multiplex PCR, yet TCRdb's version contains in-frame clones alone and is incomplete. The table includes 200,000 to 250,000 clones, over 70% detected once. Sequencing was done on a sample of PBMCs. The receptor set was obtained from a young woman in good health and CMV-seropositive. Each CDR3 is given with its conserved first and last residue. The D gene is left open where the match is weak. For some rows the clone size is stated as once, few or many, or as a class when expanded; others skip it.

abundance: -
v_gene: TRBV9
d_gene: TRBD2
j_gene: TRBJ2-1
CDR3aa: CASSVTSGGNEQFF
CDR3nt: TGTGCCAGCAGCGTTACTAGCGGAGGCAATGAGCAGTTCTTC

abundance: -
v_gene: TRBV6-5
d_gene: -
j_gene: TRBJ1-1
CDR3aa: CASSRKGVNEAFF
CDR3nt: TGTGCCAGCAGTCGGAAGGGGGTAAATGAAGCTTTCTTT

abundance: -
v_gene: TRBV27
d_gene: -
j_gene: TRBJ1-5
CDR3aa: CASSPTSLIGNQPQHF
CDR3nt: TGTGCCAGCAGTCCAACGTCCCTAATCGGCAATCAGCCCCAGCATTTT

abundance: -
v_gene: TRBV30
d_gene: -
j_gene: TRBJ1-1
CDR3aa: CAWRFNLNTEAFF
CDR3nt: TGTGCCTGGAGGTTTAACTTGAACACTGAAGCTTTCTTT

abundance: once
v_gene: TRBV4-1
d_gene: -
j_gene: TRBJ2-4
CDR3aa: CASSPTRTGIQYF
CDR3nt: TGCGCCAGCAGCCCAACTAGGACGGGCATTCAGTACTTC

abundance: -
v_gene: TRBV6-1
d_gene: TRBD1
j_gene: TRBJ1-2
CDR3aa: CASSVVQGAEGGYTF
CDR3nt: TGTGCCAGCAGTGTTGTACAGGGGGCTGAAGGTGGCTACACCTTC

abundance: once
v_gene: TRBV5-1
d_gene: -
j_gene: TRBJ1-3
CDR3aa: CASSLQDGNTIYF
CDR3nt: TGCGCCAGCAGCTTGCAGGACGGAAACACCATATATTTT

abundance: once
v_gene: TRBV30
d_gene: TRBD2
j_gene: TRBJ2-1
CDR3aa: CAWRREYNEQFF
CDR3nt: TGTGCCTGGAGGCGGGAGTACAATGAGCAGTTCTTC

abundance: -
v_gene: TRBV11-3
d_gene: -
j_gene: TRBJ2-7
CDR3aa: CASSFIHSYEQYF
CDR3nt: TGTGCCAGCAGCTTTATTCACTCCTACGAGCAGTACTTC

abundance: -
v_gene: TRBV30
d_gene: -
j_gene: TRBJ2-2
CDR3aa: CAWGDNTGELFF
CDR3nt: TGTGCCTGGGGGGATAACACCGGGGAGCTGTTTTTT

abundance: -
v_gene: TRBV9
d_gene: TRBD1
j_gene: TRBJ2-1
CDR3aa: CASSVGYRGAYNEQFF
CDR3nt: TGTGCCAGCAGCGTAGGCTACAGGGGTGCCTACAATGAGCAGTTCTTC

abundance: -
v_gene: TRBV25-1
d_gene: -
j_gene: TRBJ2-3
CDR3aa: CASSVSSTDTQYF
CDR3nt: TGTGCCAGCAGTGTCTCAAGCACAGATACGCAGTATTTT

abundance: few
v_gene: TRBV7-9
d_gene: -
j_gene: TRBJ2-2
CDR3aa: CASRETANTGELFF
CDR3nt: TGTGCCAGCAGAGAAACAGCGAACACCGGGGAGCTGTTTTTT

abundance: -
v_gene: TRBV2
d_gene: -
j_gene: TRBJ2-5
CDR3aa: CASSTAETQYF
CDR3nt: TGTGCCAGCAGTACAGCAGAGACCCAGTACTTC

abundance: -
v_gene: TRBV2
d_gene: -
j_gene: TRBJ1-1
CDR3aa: CASRDTGQFGKDTEAFF
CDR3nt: TGTGCCAGCAGGGACACGGGGCAGTTCGGCAAGGACACTGAAGCTTTCTTT

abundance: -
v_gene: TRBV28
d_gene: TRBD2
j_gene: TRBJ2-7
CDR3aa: CASSSGLAVGSYEQYF
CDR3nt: TGTGCCAGCAGTTCGGGACTAGCGGTAGGCTCCTACGAGCAGTACTTC

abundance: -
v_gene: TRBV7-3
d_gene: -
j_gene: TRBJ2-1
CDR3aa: CATGSGDYNEQFF
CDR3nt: TGTGCCACCGGGTCCGGGGATTACAATGAGCAGTTCTTC

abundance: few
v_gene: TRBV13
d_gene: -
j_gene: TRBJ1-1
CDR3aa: CASSLWTEWAFF
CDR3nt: TGTGCCAGCAGCTTATGGACAGAATGGGCTTTCTTT

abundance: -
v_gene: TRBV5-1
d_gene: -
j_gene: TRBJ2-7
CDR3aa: CASSFYEQYF
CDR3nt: TGCGCCAGCAGCTTCTACGAGCAGTACTTC

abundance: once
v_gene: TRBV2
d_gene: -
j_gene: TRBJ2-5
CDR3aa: CASRGEAETQYF
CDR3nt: TGTGCCAGCAGGGGAGAGGCGGAGACCCAGTACTTC

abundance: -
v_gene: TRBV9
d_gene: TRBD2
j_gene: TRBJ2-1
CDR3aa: CASSVGTSGRIYNEQFF
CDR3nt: TGTGCCAGCAGCGTAGGAACTAGCGGGAGAATCTACAATGAGCAGTTCTTC

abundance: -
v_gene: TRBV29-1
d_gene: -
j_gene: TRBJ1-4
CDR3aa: CSVARGLGANEKLFF
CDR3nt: TGCAGCGTTGCTCGAGGTTTAGGGGCTAATGAAAAACTGTTTTTT

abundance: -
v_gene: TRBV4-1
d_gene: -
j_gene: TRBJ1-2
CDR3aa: CASSHKVGRRANYGYTF
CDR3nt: TGCGCCAGCAGCCATAAAGTTGGACGACGAGCTAACTATGGCTACACCTTC

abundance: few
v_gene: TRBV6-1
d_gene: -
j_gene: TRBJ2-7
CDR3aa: CASAGRYEQYF
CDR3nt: TGTGCCAGCGCGGGCCGTTACGAGCAGTACTTC

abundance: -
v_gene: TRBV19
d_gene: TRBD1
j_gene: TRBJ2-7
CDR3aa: CASSIQGEKHYEQYF
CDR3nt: TGTGCCAGTAGTATACAGGGGGAAAAGCACTACGAGCAGTACTTC

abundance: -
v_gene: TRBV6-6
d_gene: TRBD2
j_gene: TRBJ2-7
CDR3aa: CASSVSSGRSYEQYF
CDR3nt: TGTGCCAGCAGCGTATCTAGCGGGAGAAGTTACGAGCAGTACTTC

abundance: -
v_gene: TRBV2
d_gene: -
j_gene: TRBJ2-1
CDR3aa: CASSPGHEQFF
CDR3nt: TGTGCCAGCAGTCCGGGGCATGAGCAGTTCTTC

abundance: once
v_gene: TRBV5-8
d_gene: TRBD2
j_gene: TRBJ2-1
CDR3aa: CASSFLLAGGPEQFF
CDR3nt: TGTGCCAGCAGCTTCCTACTAGCGGGAGGGCCGGAGCAGTTCTTC

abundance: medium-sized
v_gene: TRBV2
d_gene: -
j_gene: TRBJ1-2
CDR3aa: CASRQESNYGYTF
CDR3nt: TGTGCCAGCCGGCAGGAATCGAACTATGGCTACACCTTC

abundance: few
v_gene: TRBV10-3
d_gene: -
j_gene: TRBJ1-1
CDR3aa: CATFNRDSNTEAFF
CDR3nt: TGTGCCACCTTCAACAGGGATAGTAACACTGAAGCTTTCTTT

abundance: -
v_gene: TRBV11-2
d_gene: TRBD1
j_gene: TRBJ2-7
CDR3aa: CASQKRTGYEQYF
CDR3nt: TGTGCCAGCCAAAAAAGGACAGGCTACGAGCAGTACTTC

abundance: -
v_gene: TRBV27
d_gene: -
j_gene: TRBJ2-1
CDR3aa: CASNLARGTYNEQFF
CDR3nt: TGTGCCAGCAATCTCGCTCGCGGGACCTACAATGAGCAGTTCTTC

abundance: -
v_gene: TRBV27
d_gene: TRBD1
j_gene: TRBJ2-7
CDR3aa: CASSHRGHYEQYF
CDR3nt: TGTGCCAGCAGTCACAGGGGGCACTACGAGCAGTACTTC

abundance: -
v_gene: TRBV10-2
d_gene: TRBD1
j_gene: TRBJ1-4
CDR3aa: CASSTGTGVEKLFF
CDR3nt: TGCGCCAGCAGTACCGGGACAGGGGTAGAAAAACTGTTTTTT

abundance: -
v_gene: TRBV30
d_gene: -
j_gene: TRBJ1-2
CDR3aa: CAWSRGTGPGGYGYTF
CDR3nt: TGTGCCTGGAGTAGGGGGACCGGGCCCGGGGGTTATGGCTACACCTTC

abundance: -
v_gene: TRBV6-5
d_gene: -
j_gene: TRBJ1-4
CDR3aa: CASSRPSDEKLFF
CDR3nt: TGTGCCAGCAGTCGTCCTTCGGATGAAAAACTGTTTTTT

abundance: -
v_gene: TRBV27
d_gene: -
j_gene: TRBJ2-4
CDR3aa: CASCPGGPKNIQYF
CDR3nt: TGTGCCAGCTGCCCCGGGGGGCCCAAAAACATTCAGTACTTC

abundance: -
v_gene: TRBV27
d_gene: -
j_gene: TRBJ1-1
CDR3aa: CASSSSLDGARAFF
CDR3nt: TGTGCCAGCAGTTCGTCCTTGGACGGAGCTAGAGCTTTCTTT

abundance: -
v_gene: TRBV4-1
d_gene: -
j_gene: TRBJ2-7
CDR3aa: CASSQARGLLSNYEQYF
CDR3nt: TGCGCCAGCAGCCAAGCGCGGGGGCTGTTATCTAACTACGAGCAGTACTTC

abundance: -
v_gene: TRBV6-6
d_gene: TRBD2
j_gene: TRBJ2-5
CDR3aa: CASSDERGQETQYF
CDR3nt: TGTGCCAGCAGTGACGAGCGGGGCCAAGAGACCCAGTACTTC

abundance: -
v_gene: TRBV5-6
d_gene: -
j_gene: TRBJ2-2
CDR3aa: CASKVEGGGELFF
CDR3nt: TGTGCCAGCAAAGTTGAGGGCGGCGGGGAGCTGTTTTTT

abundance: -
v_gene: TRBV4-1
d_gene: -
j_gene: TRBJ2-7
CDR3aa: CASSLLRASYEQYF
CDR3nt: TGCGCCAGCAGCCTCCTGAGGGCTAGCTACGAGCAGTACTTC

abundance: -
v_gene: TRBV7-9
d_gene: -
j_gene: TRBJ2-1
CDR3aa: CASSLVGLDEQFF
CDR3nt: TGTGCCAGCAGCTTAGTAGGGTTGGATGAGCAGTTCTTC

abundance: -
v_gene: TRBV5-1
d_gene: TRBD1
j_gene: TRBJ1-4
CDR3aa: CASSSTGQGEKLFF
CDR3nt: TGCGCCAGCAGCTCTACGGGACAGGGGGAAAAACTGTTTTTT

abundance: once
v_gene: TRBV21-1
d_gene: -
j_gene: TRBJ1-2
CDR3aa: CASSKARVNPGYYGYTF
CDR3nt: TGTGCCAGCAGCAAAGCTCGGGTGAACCCAGGGTATTATGGCTACACCTTC